The following is a T cell receptor (beta chain) sequence with its context. The specificity of this receptor is unknown. One base away there is no much larger clone; base qualities are not given. Samples from volunteer blood donors who had recovered from COVID-19 were contributed by a second Seattle source. Each collaborating institution followed its own protocols to collect whole blood in K2EDTA tubes. For TCRbeta analysis, collaborator samples were shipped as frozen whole blood, as isolated PBMCs, or as DNA extracted from either sample type. The sample comes from a study of blood T cell repertoires in COVID-19 (dated by TCRdb to the early 2020s). Background for the entire study: Samples from collaborators originated in the United States, Italy and Spain and spanned both the acute and convalescent phases of COVID-19. The prospective study material was composed of cDNA or gDNA derived from T cells, B-cell-depleted T cells, or PBMCs. The dataset comprised deeply sampled blood TCRbeta repertoires from subjects exposed to, actively infected with, or recovered from COVID-19. The repertoires were made available in a free public database intended to serve as a resource for research on the immune response to SARS-CoV-2. Samples were obtained from the ongoing ImmuneRACE study (first 160 participants) and from 1,254 subjects provided by 6 global collaborators. The sample metadata nearly always contained a de-identified subject ID, COVID-19 status, age in years and sex. Where HLA class I and class II types were available, the types were taken from metadata supplied by the sample provider, not from assay-based typing.

General study outcomes and caveats: How much clinical and demographic metadata was included differed by source and by participant, and the metadata was provided uncurated.

V gives up 6 bases and J gives up 0 bases, and the segment between their germline ends measures 12 bases. The CDR3 holds 15 amino acids from the cysteine to the phenylalanine. The sequence is cut down to CDR3 DNA, 45 bases in frame from base 1. According to the germline V gene, CDR1 reads MGHDK and CDR2 reads SYGVNS. TCRbeta CDR3 regions were amplified from genomic DNA by means of the immunoSEQ Assay, a bias-controlled multiplex PCR. The authors' analysis ran thus. Within the assay, amplification of reference gene primers was used to estimate how many nucleated cells each sample contained. To quantify the absolute abundance of each unique TCRbeta CDR3 rearrangement, sequence reads were collapsed and filtered. For each sample, productive Simpson clonality was calculated as the square root of Simpson's diversity index across productive rearrangements. In its TCRdb copy, this immuneACCESS table keeps in-frame sequences only and misses some clones. Where compared with another copy, unresolved V genes explain less than half of these, and the others have no known cause. Clonal size and the V and J genes are those of that table, whereas D and trimming came from the DNA. The sample records around 260,000 clones, roughly 85% of which are singletons. Clones ranked in the top ten supply roughly 10% of the sample.

This sequence was found in a woman aged 45-65 years who had recovered from COVID-19. The receptor chain draws on TRBV25-1 and TRBJ1-3; TRBD1 could be the D gene, as 6 bases match. Sequenced: peripheral blood. The nucleotides are TGTGCCAGCAGCTTGTCAGGGGACTCTGGAAACACCATATATTTT. It codes for CASSLSGDSGNTIYF.